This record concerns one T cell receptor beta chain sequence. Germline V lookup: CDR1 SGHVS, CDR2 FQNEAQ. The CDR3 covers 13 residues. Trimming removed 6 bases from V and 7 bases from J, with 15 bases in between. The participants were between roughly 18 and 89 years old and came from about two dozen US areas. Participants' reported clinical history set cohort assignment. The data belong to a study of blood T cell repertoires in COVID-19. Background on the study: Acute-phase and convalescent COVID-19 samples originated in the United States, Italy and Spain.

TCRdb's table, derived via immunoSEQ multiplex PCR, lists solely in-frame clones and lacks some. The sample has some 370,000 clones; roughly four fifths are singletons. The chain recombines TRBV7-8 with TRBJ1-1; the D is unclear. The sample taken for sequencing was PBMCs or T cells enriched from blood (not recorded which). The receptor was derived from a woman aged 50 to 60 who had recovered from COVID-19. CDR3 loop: CASSTSPNIEAFF. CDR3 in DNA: TGTGCCAGCAGTACTTCACCCAATATTGAAGCTTTCTTT.